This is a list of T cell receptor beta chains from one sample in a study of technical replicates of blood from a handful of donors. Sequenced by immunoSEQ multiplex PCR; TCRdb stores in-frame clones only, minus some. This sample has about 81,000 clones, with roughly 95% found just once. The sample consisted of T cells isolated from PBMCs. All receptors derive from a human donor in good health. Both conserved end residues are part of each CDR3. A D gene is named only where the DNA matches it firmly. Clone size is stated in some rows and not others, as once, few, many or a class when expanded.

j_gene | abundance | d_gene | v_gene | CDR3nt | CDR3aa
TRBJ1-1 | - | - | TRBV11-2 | TGTGCCAGCAGCTTAGTTGAGGGCCCCGGCACTGAAGCTTTCTTT | CASSLVEGPGTEAFF
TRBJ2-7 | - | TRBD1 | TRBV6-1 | TGTGCCAGCAGTGAAGCGCCTTTTCCGGGGATGGGACAGGGGCATGGGGAGCAGTACTTC | CASSEAPFPGMGQGHGEQYF
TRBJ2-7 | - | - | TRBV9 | TGTGCCAGCAGCGGAGTTGGTATTGAGCAGTACTTC | CASSGVGIEQYF
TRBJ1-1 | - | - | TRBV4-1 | TGCGCCAGCAGCCAAAAGTGGGCCGGCCTTGAAGCTTTCTTT | CASSQKWAGLEAFF
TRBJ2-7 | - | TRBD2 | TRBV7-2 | TGTGCCAGCAGCTTAGAGCGGGAGTTAAACGAGCAGTACTTC | CASSLERELNEQYF
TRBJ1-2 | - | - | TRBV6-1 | TGTGCCAGCAGTGTATCGACTGGCTTGTCTGGCTACACCTTC | CASSVSTGLSGYTF
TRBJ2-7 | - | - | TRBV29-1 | TGCAGCGTTGAAGTACGGGTGCGTGAGCAGTACTTC | CSVEVRVREQYF
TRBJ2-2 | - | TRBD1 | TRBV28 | TGTGCCAGCAGAGAGGGACAGGGGGAGACCGGGGAGCTGTTTTTT | CASREGQGETGELFF
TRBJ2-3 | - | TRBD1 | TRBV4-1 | TGCGCCAGCAGCACCCGGACAGGGTCGAGAGATACGCAGTATTTT | CASSTRTGSRDTQYF
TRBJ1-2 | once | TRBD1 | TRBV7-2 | TGTGCCAGCAGCTTTGGGACAGGGGTTGGCTACACCTTC | CASSFGTGVGYTF
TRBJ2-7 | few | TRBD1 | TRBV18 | TGTGCCAGCTCCGGGACAGGGGGCGAGCAGTACTTC | CASSGTGGEQYF
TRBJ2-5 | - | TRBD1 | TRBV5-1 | TGCGCCAGCAGCCCCCAAGGTCGGGACAGGGTAGAGACCCAGTACTTC | CASSPQGRDRVETQYF
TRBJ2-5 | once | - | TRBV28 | TGTGCCAGCAGGCGGACGGGACAAGAGACCCAGTACTTC | CASRRTGQETQYF
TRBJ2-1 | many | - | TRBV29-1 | TGCAGCGGGGGACAGGGAGACGGGAGGGAGTTCTTC | CSGGQGDGREFF
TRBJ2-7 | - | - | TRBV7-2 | TGTGCCAGCAGCGAGTACAGGGTGCGGTACTTC | CASSEYRVRYF
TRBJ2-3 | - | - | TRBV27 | TGTGCCAGCAGCCCTGGGACTCCTTACACAGATACGCAGTATTTT | CASSPGTPYTDTQYF
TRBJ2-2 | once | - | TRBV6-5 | TGTGCCAGCAGTGGTGGGGCCGCGATCACCGGGGAGCTGTTTTTT | CASSGGAAITGELFF
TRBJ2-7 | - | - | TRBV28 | TGTGCCAGCAGATTATCTTACGAGCAGTACTTC | CASRLSYEQYF
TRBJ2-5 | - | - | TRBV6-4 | TGTGCCAGCAGTGACCTAGTTTTCGCGACCCAGTACTTC | CASSDLVFATQYF
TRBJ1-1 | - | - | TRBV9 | TGTGCCAGCAGCGTAGAACCAGGTAACCGGAACACTGAAGCTTTCTTT | CASSVEPGNRNTEAFF
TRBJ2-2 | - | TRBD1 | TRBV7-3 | TGTGCCAGCAGCCTGGCGACAGGGACCGGGGAGCTGTTTTTT | CASSLATGTGELFF
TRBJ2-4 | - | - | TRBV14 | TGTGCCAGCAGGGGGACATCAAACATTCAGTACTTC | CASRGTSNIQYF
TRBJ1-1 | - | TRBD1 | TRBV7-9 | TGTGCCAGCAGCCCTCGACAGGGGGTCCGAACTGAAGCTTTCTTT | CASSPRQGVRTEAFF
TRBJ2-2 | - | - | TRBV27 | TGTGCCAGCAGTTTAATAGCAGGGATGGGTGCCGGGGAGCTGTTTTTT | CASSLIAGMGAGELFF
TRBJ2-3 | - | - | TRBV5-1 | TGCGCCAGCAGCTTCTTAGCGGAAACTAGCACAGATACGCAGTATTTT | CASSFLAETSTDTQYF
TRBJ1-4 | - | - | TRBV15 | TGTGCCACCAGCAGAGGGCAGAATAATGAAAAACTGTTTTTT | CATSRGQNNEKLFF
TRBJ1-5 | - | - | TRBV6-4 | TGTGCCAGCAGTGGAGGCTTCAATCAGCCCCAGCATTTT | CASSGGFNQPQHF
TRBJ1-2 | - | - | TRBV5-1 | TGCGCCAGCAGCTTGGAAGGGAGCCAAGGCTACACCTTC | CASSLEGSQGYTF
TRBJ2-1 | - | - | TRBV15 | TGTGCCACCAGCAGAGGCCGACAAAGCTCCTACAATGAGCAGTTCTTC | CATSRGRQSSYNEQFF
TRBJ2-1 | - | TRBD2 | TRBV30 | TGTGCCTGGAGTGTACACCTAGCGGGCTACAATGAGCAGTTCTTC | CAWSVHLAGYNEQFF
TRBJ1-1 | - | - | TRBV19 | TGTGCCAGTAGTATCCGGACTTACCAGAACACTGAAGCTTTCTTT | CASSIRTYQNTEAFF
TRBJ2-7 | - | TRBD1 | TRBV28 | TGTGCCAGCACCAGAGACAGGGCCCTCGAGCAGTACTTC | CASTRDRALEQYF
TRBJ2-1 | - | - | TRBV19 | TGTGCCAGTAGTATCCTTTTCGGCAATGAGCAGTTCTTC | CASSILFGNEQFF
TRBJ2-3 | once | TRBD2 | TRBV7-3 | TGTGCCAGCAGTTTTGGACTAGCGAACACAGATACGCAGTATTTT | CASSFGLANTDTQYF
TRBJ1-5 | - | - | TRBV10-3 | TGTGCCATCAGTGTAGAGGGTTACCAGCCCCAGCATTTT | CAISVEGYQPQHF
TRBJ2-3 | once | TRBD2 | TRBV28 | TGTGCCAGCAGGCCCGGACTAGCGGGAGGGGGCGATACGCAGTATTTT | CASRPGLAGGGDTQYF
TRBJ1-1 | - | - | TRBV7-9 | TGTGCCAGCGGGTTAACAGTGAACACTGAAGCTTTCTTT | CASGLTVNTEAFF
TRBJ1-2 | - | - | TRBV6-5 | TGTGCCAGCAGTTTCCTACAGGAAAAATATGGCTACACCTTC | CASSFLQEKYGYTF
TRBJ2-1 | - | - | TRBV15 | TGTGCCACCGCAGCTTGGAGAGCCTTCGGTGAGCAGTTCTTC | CATAAWRAFGEQFF
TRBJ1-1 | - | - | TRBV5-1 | TGCGCCAGCAAGCCCTTGCAGGCCGTTGAAGCTTTCTTT | CASKPLQAVEAFF
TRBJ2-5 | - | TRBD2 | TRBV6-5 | TGTGCCAGCAGGGGACTAGCGGGCCCGGAGACCCAGTACTTC | CASRGLAGPETQYF
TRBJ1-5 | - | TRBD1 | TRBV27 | TGTGCCAGCAGTTTATCTGGACAGGGTCGGAATCAGCCCCAGCATTTT | CASSLSGQGRNQPQHF
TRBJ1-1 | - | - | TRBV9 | TGTGCCAGCAGCCCACAGGGAGATTGGACTGAAGCTTTCTTT | CASSPQGDWTEAFF
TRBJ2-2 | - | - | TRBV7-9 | TGTGCCAGCATCGGGGAATCCACCGGGGAGCTGTTTTTT | CASIGESTGELFF
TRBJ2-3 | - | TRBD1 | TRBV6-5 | TGTGCCAGCAGTGCCTACAGGGGGCACACAGATACGCAGTATTTT | CASSAYRGHTDTQYF
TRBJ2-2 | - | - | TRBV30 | TGTGCCTGGAGTGTACGTCGGACCGGGGAGCTGTTTTTT | CAWSVRRTGELFF
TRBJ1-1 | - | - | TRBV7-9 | TGTGCCAGCAGCTTCGGGGAGGGCACTGAAGCTTTCTTT | CASSFGEGTEAFF
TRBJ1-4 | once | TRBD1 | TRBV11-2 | TGTGCCAGCAAAATCTACCCAGGGGGACATGAAAAACTGTTTTTT | CASKIYPGGHEKLFF
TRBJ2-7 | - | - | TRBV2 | TGTGCCAGCAGAATATCAACAGGGAGAAGCTACGAGCAGTACTTC | CASRISTGRSYEQYF
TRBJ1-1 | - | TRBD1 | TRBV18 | TGTGCCAGCTCACCAAGGGACAGTCCAATGGGGACTGAAGCTTTCTTT | CASSPRDSPMGTEAFF
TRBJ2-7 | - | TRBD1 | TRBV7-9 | TGTGCCAGCAGCTTAACAGGACAGGGGAGCTCCTACGAGCAGTACTTC | CASSLTGQGSSYEQYF
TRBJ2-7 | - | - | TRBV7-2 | TGTGCCAGCAGCCGTGGGCCGGGAGAACCGCACGAGCAGTACTTC | CASSRGPGEPHEQYF
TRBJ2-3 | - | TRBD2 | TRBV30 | TGTGCCTGGAGTCTCTGGGAGGGGTACACAGATACGCAGTATTTT | CAWSLWEGYTDTQYF
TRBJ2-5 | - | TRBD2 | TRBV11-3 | TGTGCCAGCAGCTTAGCACTAGCGGGAGCCGAGACCCAGTACTTC | CASSLALAGAETQYF